The next 3 T cell receptor beta chains were all read from a single sample in a study of cytomegalovirus exposure and HLA in healthy donors. The protocol was immunoSEQ multiplex PCR, while the TCRdb copy is restricted to in-frame clones and leaves out a portion. The table lists roughly 130,000 clones, 80% to 90% of them singletons. The material sequenced was PBMCs. These TCRs come from a woman in her 30s in good health and CMV-seropositive.

The chain is built from TRBV9 and TRBJ2-5; TRBD1 agrees at 7 bases. CDR1 SGDLS and CDR2 YYNGEE come from the germline V gene. CDR3 length: 16 amino acids. Unmatched junction bases numbered 11, after V lost 0 bases and J lost 6 bases. The CDR3 DNA reads TGTGCCAGCAGCGTAGAGGGGGCGGCCCCCCACCAGACCCAGTACTTC. Protein product: CASSVEGAAPHQTQYF.

This sequence joins TRBV9 and TRBJ2-2; 7 positions match TRBD2. The CDR3 has 15 residues. With V trimmed by 4 bases and J by 7 bases, 10 bases remained unmatched. Germline CDR1 and CDR2: SGDLS and YYNGEE. The CDR3 DNA is TGTGCCAGCAGCCCCTCTGGGGGGGATGGCGGGGAGCTGTTTTTT. Encoded protein: CASSPSGGDGGELFF.

The rearrangement uses TRBV5-1 and TRBJ2-1; D is uncertain. Germline CDR1 and CDR2: SGHRS and YFSETQ. The CDR3 extends over 15 amino acids. V was shortened by 2 bases and J by 2 bases, with 11 bases between the two germline ends. The CDR3: CASSFQVETYNEQFF. The CDR3 DNA reads as TGCGCCAGCAGCTTTCAAGTTGAGACCTACAATGAGCAGTTCTTC.